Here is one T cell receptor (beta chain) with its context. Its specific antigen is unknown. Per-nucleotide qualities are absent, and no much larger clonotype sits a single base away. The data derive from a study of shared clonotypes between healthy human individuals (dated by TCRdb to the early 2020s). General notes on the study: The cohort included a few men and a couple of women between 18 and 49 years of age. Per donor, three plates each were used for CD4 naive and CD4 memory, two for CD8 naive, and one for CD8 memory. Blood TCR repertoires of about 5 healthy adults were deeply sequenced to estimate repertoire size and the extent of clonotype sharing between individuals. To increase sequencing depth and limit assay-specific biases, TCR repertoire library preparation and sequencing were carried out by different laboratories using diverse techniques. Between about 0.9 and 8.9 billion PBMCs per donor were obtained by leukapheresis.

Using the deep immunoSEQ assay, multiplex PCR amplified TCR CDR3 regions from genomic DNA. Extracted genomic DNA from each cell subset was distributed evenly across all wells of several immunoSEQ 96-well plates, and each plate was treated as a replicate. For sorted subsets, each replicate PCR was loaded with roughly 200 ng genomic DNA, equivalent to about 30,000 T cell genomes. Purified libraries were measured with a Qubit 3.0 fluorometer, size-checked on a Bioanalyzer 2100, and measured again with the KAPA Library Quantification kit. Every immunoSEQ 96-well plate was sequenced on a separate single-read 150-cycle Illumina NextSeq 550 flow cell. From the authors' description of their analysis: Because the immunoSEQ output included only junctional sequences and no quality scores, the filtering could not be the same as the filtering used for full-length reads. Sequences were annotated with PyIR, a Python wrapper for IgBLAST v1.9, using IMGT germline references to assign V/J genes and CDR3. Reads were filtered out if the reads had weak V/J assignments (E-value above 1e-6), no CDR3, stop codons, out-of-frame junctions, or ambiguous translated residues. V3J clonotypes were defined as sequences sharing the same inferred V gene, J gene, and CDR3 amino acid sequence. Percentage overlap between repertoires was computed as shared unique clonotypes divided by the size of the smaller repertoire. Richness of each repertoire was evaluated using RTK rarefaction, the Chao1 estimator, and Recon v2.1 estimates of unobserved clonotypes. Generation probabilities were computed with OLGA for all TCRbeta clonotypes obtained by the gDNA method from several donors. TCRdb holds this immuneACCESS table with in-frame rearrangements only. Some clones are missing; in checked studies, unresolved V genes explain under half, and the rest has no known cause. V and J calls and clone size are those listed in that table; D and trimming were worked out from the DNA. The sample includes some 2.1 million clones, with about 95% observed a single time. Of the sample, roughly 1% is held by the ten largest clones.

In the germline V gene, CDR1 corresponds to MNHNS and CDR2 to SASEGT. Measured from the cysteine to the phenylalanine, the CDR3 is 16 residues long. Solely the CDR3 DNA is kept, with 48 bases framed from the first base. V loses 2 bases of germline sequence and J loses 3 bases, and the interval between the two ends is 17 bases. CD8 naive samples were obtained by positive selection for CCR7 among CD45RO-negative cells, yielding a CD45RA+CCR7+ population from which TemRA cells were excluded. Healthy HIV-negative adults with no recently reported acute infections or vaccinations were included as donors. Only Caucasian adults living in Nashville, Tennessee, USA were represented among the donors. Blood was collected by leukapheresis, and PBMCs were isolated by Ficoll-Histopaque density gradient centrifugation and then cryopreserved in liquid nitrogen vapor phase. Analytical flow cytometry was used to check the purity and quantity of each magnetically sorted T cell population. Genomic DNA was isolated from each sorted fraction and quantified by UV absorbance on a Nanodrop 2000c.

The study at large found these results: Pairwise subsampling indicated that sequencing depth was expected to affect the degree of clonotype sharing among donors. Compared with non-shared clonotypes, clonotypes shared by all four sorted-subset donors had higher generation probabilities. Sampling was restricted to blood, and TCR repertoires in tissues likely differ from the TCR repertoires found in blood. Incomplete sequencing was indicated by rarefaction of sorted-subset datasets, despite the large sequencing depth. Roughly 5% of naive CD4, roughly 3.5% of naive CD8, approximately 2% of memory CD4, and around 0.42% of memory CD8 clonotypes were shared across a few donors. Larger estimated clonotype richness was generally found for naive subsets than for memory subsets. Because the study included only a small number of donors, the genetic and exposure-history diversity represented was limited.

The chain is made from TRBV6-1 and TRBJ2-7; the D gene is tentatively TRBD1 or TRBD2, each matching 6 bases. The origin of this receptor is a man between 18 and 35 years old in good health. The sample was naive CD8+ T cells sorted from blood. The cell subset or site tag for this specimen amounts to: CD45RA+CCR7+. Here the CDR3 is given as CASSELGGFGSYEQYF. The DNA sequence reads TGTGCCAGCAGTGAATTAGGGGGGTTTGGAAGCTACGAGCAGTACTTC.